A single sample is the source of the 23 T cell receptor beta chains below, sequenced in a study of T cells after yellow fever vaccination. From the 5' RACE reads, TCRdb called clonotypes with MiXCR, one entry per CDR3 protein. The sample lists hundreds of thousands of distinct CDR3 sequences, 18% occurring once. The sequenced sample was PBMCs, obtained before the yellow fever booster vaccination. The receptors here all came from a man younger than 35 who received the YFV17D yellow fever vaccine.

J is TRBJ2-5 and V is TRBV5-6, with D unresolved. V lost 0 bases and J 7 bases, leaving 16 bases between the germline ends. The CDR3 covers 15 residues. Germline values: CDR1 SGHDT, CDR2 YYEEEE. CDR3 amino acids: CASSLESDVRGTQYF. For the CDR3, the DNA is TGTGCCAGCAGCTTGGAATCCGACGTTCGCGGGACCCAGTACTTC.

This clonotype has more than one count but fewer than ten. This sequence joins TRBV5-1 and TRBJ1-5; no clear D gene. CDR1 SGHRS and CDR2 YFSETQ come from the germline V gene. This CDR3 region has 16 residues. V was pared by 2 bases and J by 0 bases, with 12 bases between. CDR3 protein: CASSLAPGSSNQPQHF. In nucleotides, the CDR3 is TGCGCCAGCAGCTTAGCGCCCGGGTCTAGCAATCAGCCCCAGCATTTT.

A few counts support this clonotype. This sequence joins TRBV11-2 and TRBJ2-1; D unresolved. Germline V gene sequence: CDR1 SGHAT, CDR2 FQNNGV. The CDR3 has 15 residues. V lost 0 bases, J lost 1 base, and 7 bases lay in between. The CDR3 DNA sequence: TGTGCCAGCAGCTTAGAGGGCCGATCCTACAATGAGCAGTTCTTC. It encodes CASSLEGRSYNEQFF.

The DNA of the CDR3 is TGTGCCAGCAGCCCCCGGGAGGGACAGCAAGAGACCCAGTACTTC. This sequence encodes CASSPREGQQETQYF. The gene calls are TRBV7-2 and TRBJ2-5; a possible D gene is TRBD2 (8 bases). Germline values: CDR1 SGHTA, CDR2 FQGNSA. With 5 bases removed from V and 2 bases from J, the gap between germline ends came to 15 bases. The CDR3 loop spans 15 amino acids.

Concerning this clonotype itself: At one of its ends the junction is not consistent with the germline gene, which may arise from a read error. The rearrangement links TRBV20-1 to TRBJ1-2, with D perhaps TRBD1 (5 bases). The CDR3 extends over 12 amino acids. The germline V gene has CDR1 DFQATT and CDR2 SNEGSKA (reference sequence). The CDR3 region has the DNA TGCAGTGCTTGGCCCGCTAGTAGGGGACCCTCCTTC. It codes for CSAWPASRGPSF.

The V and J genes are TRBV20-1 and TRBJ1-5; weak D call: TRBD1 (6 bases). CDR1 is DFQATT, CDR2 SNEGSKA, per germline (reference sequence). The CDR3 covers 13 residues. V was shortened by 6 bases and J by 0 bases, with 9 bases between the two germline ends. The CDR3 DNA follows: TGCAGTGCGAAGGGGGTTAGCAATCAGCCCCAGCATTTT. Its protein product is CSAKGVSNQPQHF.

The DNA for the CDR3 is TGCAGTGCTAGGAGTGGAGGGAGCTCTGGAAACACCATATATTTT. Its translation is CSARSGGSSGNTIYF. The chain combines TRBV20-1 with TRBJ1-3; D uncertain. CDR1 and CDR2 (germline): DFQATT, SNEGSKA (reference sequence). V shed 3 bases and J shed 0 bases, with 12 bases lying between them. The CDR3 is 15 amino acids.

This clonotype has just a few counts. This rearrangement joins TRBV6-5 to TRBJ2-1; TRBD2 matches at 8 bases. This CDR3 is 16 amino acids long. The germline CDR1 and CDR2 sequences are MNHEY and SVGAGI. Trimming took 0 bases from V and 2 from J; bases not matched to a gene: 3. The CDR3, as DNA: TGTGCCAGCAGTTACTCGCCGCGGGGGGCCTACAATGAGCAGTTCTTC. Encoded protein: CASSYSPRGAYNEQFF.

The sample holds a few counts of this clonotype. This chain joins TRBV20-1 and TRBJ1-1; D call uncertain. Trimming pared 0 bases from V and 10 bases from J, leaving 18 bases between. The CDR3 runs 14 residues. Germline-derived CDR1 and CDR2 are DFQATT and SNEGSKA (reference sequence). This CDR3 reads CSARDPGVGRGAFF. CDR3 nucleotides: TGCAGTGCTAGAGACCCCGGGGTTGGTCGGGGAGCTTTCTTT.

J is TRBJ1-4 and V is TRBV25-1; D is possibly TRBD1 (5 bases). Germline V lookup: CDR1 MGHDK, CDR2 SYGVNS. This CDR3 spans 11 amino acids. V lost 7 bases and J lost 15, with 15 bases in between. This CDR3 reads CASTSSGPVFF. The CDR3 DNA sequence: TGTGCCAGCACGTCCTCGGGACCGGTGTTTTTT.

This clonotype was detected only a few times. The rearrangement links TRBV27 to TRBJ2-3; 9 positions agree with TRBD1. CDR3 length: 15 residues. The V gene end was trimmed by 5 bases and the J gene end by 2 bases; junction bases not matched to a gene: 5. Germline V gene sequence: CDR1 MNHEY, CDR2 SMNVEV (reference sequence). The CDR3 loop is CASSDGTGPTDTQYF. The CDR3 region has the DNA TGTGCCAGCAGTGACGGGACAGGGCCCACAGATACGCAGTATTTT.

This clonotype appeared a few times. The V and J genes are TRBV6-5 and TRBJ1-1; D not resolved. Trimming shortened V by 7 bases and J by 4 bases, and 7 bases separated the two germline ends. The CDR3 spans 11 residues. Per germline, CDR1 MNHEY and CDR2 SVGAGI. CDR3 nucleotide sequence: TGTGCCAGCACCGACGGCACTGAAGCTTTCTTT. Translated, it gives CASTDGTEAFF.

This clonotype was counted a few times. At one of its ends the junction is not consistent with the germline gene, which may arise from a read error. This chain joins TRBV6-6 and TRBJ1-5; no clear D gene. Per germline, CDR1 MNHNY and CDR2 SVGAGI (reference sequence). CDR3 length: 11 residues. This CDR3 is CASSSPGVAYF. CDR3 coding DNA: TGTGCCAGCTCCTCTCCCGGGGTGGCGTACTTT.

This clonotype was observed a few times. The CDR3 sequence: CASSLAGQSHQPQHF. In nucleotides, the CDR3 is TGCGCCAGCAGCTTGGCGGGACAGTCTCATCAGCCCCAGCATTTT. The chain is built from TRBV5-1 and TRBJ1-5; 7 nucleotides agree with TRBD1. The CDR3 covers 15 residues. Germline V CDR1 and CDR2: SGHRS, YFSETQ. The V and J ends lost 0 bases and 5 bases, in that order; junction bases with no gene match: 5.

This clonotype was counted ten times or more. The rearrangement joins TRBV6-5 to TRBJ2-3; 9 bases align to TRBD2. V dropped 4 bases and J dropped 3; count of bases not matched to a gene: 5. This CDR3 has 15 amino acids. Germline lookup yields CDR1 MNHEY and CDR2 SVGAGI. CDR3 residues: CASSSPAGGTDTQYF. In DNA form, the CDR3 reads TGTGCCAGCAGTTCTCCAGCGGGGGGAACAGATACGCAGTATTTT.

The V and J genes are TRBV7-9 and TRBJ1-2; D is perhaps TRBD1 (5 bases). From germline, CDR1 is SEHNR and CDR2 FQNEAQ (reference sequence). The CDR3 loop spans 16 amino acids. Trimming stripped 4 bases from V and 6 bases from J, with 21 bases between. Here the CDR3 reads CASSSQERGSINGYTF. The CDR3, as DNA: TGTGCCAGCAGCTCGCAGGAGAGGGGTAGTATTAATGGCTACACCTTC.

The rearrangement uses TRBV5-1 and TRBJ2-1; 7 bases are a match to TRBD2. The CDR3 sequence is 14 residues long. The germline V gene encodes CDR1 SGHRS and CDR2 YFSETQ. V trimming: 4 bases; J trimming: 2 bases; junction bases outside the gene matches: 3. CDR3 nucleotide sequence: TGCGCCAGCAGCGGGGGGGGTACCTACAATGAGCAGTTCTTC. It encodes CASSGGGTYNEQFF.

The genes are TRBV7-2 and TRBJ2-3; D unresolved. Deletions cut 4 bases from V and 6 bases from J, with 14 bases between. The CDR3 covers 14 residues. Germline V gene sequence: CDR1 SGHTA, CDR2 FQGNSA. The CDR3 DNA sequence: TGTGCCAGCAGCTACCGGGCCCCGGGCGATACGCAGTATTTT. This encodes CASSYRAPGDTQYF.

This clonotype came up a few times. The chain has TRBV5-1 and TRBJ1-2, with 9 bases fitting TRBD1. Germline-derived CDR1 and CDR2 are SGHRS and YFSETQ. The V gene end was trimmed by 0 bases and the J gene end by 2 bases; junction bases not matched to a gene: 2. This CDR3 region has 15 residues. The CDR3 bases are TGCGCCAGCAGCTTGGTGGGGACAGGGAACTATGGCTACACCTTC. Protein sequence: CASSLVGTGNYGYTF.

The rearrangement joins TRBV5-5 to TRBJ2-7; D gene unclear. The CDR3 contains 11 residues. CDR1 and CDR2 (germline): SGHKS, YYEKEE (reference sequence). V was shortened by 5 bases and J by 3 bases, with 6 bases between the two germline ends. CDR3 nucleotide sequence: TGTGCCAGCAGAGAAGGCTACGAGCAGTACGTC. Translating it yields CASREGYEQYV.

This chain uses TRBV20-1 with TRBJ1-2; D is undetermined. With 6 bases removed from V and 4 bases from J, the gap between germline ends came to 12 bases. Looked up from germline, CDR1 is DFQATT and CDR2 is SNEGSKA (reference sequence). CDR3 size: 12 residues. The CDR3, as DNA: TGCAGTGCCACCCCAGCGAGCTATGGCTACACCTTC. This gives the protein CSATPASYGYTF.

This clonotype has more than one count but fewer than ten. J is TRBJ1-3 and V is TRBV20-1; D is undetermined. Germline lookup yields CDR1 DFQATT and CDR2 SNEGSKA (reference sequence). The CDR3 covers 14 residues. V lost 1 base to trimming and J lost 4 bases, with 11 bases between them. The CDR3 DNA follows: TGCAGTGCTAGAGCCTCAGTGGCAGGAAACACCATATATTTT. Its protein is CSARASVAGNTIYF.

This clonotype was seen many times. The chain carries TRBV5-5 and TRBJ2-2; D might be TRBD2 (5 bases). V was shortened by 4 bases and J by 4 bases, with 14 bases between the two germline ends. Germline loops: CDR1 SGHKS, CDR2 YYEKEE (reference sequence). This CDR3 has 15 residues. In DNA form, the CDR3 reads TGTGCCAGCAGCCAGTTAGGACTCACCACCGGGGAGCTGTTTTTT. It translates to CASSQLGLTTGELFF.